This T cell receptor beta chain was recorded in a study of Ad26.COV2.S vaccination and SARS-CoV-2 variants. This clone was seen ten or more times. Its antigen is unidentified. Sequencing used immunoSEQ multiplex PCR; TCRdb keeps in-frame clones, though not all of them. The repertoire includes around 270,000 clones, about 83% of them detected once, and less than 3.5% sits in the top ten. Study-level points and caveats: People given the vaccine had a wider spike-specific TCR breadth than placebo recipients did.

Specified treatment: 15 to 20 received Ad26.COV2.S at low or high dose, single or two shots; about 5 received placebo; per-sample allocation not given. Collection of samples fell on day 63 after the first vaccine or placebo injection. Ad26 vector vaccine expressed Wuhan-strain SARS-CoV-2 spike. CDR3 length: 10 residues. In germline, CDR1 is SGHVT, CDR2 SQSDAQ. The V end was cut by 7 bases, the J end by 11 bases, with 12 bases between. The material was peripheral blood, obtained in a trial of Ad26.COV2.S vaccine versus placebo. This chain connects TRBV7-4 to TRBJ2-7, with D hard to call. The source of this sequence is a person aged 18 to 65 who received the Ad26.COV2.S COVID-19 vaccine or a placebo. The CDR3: CASTQYFKYF. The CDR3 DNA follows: TGTGCCAGCACGCAGTACTTCAAGTACTTC.